The 2 T cell receptor beta chains below come from one sample, sequenced in a study of shared clonotypes between healthy human individuals. TCRdb keeps only in-frame clones here, not all; method: immunoSEQ multiplex PCR. In the table there are about 2.5 million clones, roughly 92% of which are singletons. Sequenced: naive CD4+ T cells from PBMCs. The subset here: CD45RA+ positively selected. The receptors originated from a man aged 18 to 30 in good health. Some clones in this sample may be carry-over from other donors' samples.

This chain uses TRBV5-1 with TRBJ2-2; no clear D. The V end was cut by 3 bases, the J end by 0 bases, with 9 bases between. Germline V gene data show CDR1 as SGHRS and CDR2 as YFSETQ. The CDR3 has 15 residues. The CDR3 protein is CASSSDAANTGELFF. The CDR3 DNA reads TGCGCCAGCAGCTCAGACGCTGCGAACACCGGGGAGCTGTTTTTT. The variable domain in full, with the rest retrieved from reference TRBV5-1 and TRBJ2-2, is KAGVTQTPRYLIKTRGQQVTLSCSPISGHRSVSWYQQTPGQGLQFLFEYFSETQRNKGNFPGRFSGRQFSNSRSEMNVSTLELGDSALYLCASSSDAANTGELFFGEGSRLTVL.

The chain recombines TRBV2 with TRBJ2-1, with 7 bases aligning to TRBD1. The CDR3 runs 11 residues. Germline V gene lookup returns CDR1 SNHLY and CDR2 FYNNEI. Losses at the gene ends were 6 bases for V and 14 bases for J; bases not matched to a gene: 7. DNA of the CDR3: TGTGCCAGCAGGGAGACAGGGTTGGAGTTCTTC. It specifies CASRETGLEFF.